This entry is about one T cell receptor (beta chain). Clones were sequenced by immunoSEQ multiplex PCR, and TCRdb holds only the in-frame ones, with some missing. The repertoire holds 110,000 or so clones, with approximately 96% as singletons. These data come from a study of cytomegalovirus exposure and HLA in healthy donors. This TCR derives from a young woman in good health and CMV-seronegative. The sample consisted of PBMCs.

The DNA for the CDR3 is TGTGCCAGCTCACCACTCGGACAGGGGAACACTGAAGCTTTCTTT. Its translation is CASSPLGQGNTEAFF. This chain links TRBV18 with TRBJ1-1; 8 positions agree with TRBD1. CDR1 and CDR2 (germline): KGHSH, LQKENI. V lost 1 base to trimming and J lost 1 base; unmatched junction nucleotides: 2. The CDR3 has 15 amino acids.